This T cell receptor (beta chain) was profiled in a study of OX40 agonist ivuxolimab in advanced cancers. Broader study findings: Averaging showed that CD8+ T cells had more expanded clones than CD4+ did.

Details on this clone: The antigen is unknown.

Exclusion of a patient followed from autoimmune disease history or systemic immunosuppression. Sequencing was performed with immunoSEQ multiplex PCR; in TCRdb, only in-frame clones are kept and a portion is missing. Of about 67,000 clones detected, approximately 85% appear once; the ten largest clones hold under 2.5%. Sequencing used CD4+ or CD8+ T cells sorted from blood, obtained in a trial of the OX40 agonist ivuxolimab. This TCR was sampled from an adult with an advanced solid tumor such as melanoma, head and neck, liver or kidney cancer.

The CDR3 here is CASSQEAPVASPLHF. DNA for the CDR3: TGTGCCAGCAGCCAAGAAGCCCCAGTCGCGTCACCCCTCCACTTT. This chain joins TRBV4-2 and TRBJ1-6, with D hard to call. CDR3 length equals 15 residues. Germline V CDR1 and CDR2: LGHNA, YNFKEQ. Between the trimmed V and J ends, which lost 0 bases and 10 bases, there was a span of 13 bases.